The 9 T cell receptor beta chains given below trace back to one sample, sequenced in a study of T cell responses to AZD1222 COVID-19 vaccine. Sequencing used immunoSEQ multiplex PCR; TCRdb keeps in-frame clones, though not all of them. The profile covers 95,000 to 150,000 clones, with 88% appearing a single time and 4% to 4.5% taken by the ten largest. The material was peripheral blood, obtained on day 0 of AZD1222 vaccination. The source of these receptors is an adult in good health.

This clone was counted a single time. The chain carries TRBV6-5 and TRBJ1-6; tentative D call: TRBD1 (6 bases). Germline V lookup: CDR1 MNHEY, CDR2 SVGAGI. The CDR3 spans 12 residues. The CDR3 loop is CASKGGGSPLHF. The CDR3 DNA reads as TGTGCTTCTAAAGGGGGGGGATCACCCCTCCACTTT.

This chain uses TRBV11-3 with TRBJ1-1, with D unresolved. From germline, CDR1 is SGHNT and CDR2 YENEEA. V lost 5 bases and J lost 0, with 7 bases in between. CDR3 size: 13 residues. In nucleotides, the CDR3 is TGTGCCAGCAGCCCTCAGGTGAACACTGAAGCTTTCTTT. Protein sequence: CASSPQVNTEAFF.

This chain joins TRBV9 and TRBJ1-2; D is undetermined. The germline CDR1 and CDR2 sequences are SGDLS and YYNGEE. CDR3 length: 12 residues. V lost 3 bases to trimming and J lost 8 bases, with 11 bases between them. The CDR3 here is CASSAQPGGYTF. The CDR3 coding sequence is TGTGCCAGCAGCGCTCAACCAGGCGGCTACACCTTC.

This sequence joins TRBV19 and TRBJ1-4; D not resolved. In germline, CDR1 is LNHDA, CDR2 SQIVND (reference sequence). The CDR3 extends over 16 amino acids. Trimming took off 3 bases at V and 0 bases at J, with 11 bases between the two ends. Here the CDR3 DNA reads TGTGCCAGTAGTATGCCAGGTAGTGCAACTAATGAAAAACTGTTTTTT. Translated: CASSMPGSATNEKLFF.

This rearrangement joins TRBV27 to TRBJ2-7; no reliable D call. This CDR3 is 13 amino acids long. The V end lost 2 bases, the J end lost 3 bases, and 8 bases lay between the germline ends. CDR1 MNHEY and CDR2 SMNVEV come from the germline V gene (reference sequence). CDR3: CASSLADNYEQYF. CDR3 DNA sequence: TGTGCCAGCAGTTTAGCGGATAACTACGAGCAGTACTTC.

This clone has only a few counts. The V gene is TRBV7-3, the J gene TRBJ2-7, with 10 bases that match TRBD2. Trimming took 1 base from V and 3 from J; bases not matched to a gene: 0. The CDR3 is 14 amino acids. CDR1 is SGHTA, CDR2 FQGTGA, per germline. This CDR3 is CASSLIAGGYEQYF. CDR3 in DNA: TGTGCCAGCAGCTTAATAGCGGGAGGCTACGAGCAGTACTTC.

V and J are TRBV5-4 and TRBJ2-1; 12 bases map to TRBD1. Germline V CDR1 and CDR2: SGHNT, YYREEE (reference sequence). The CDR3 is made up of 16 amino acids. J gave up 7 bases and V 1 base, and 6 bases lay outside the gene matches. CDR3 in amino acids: CASSLPGQGAENEQFF. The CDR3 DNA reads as TGTGCCAGCAGCTTGCCGGGACAGGGGGCAGAAAATGAGCAGTTCTTC.

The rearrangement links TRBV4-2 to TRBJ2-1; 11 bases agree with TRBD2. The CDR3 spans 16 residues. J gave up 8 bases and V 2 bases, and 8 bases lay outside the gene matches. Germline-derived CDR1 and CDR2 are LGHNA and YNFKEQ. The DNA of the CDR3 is TGTGCCAGCAGCCAACGTACTAGCGGGAGTATGGATGAGCAGTTCTTC. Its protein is CASSQRTSGSMDEQFF.

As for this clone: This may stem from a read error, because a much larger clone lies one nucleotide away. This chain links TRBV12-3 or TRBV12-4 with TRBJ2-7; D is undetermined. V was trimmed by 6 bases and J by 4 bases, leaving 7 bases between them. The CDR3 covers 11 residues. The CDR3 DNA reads TGTGCCAGCAGCTACCAATACGAGCAGTACTTC. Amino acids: CASSYQYEQYF.